Below are 6 T cell receptor beta chains sequenced from a single sample in a study of vaccination and CD4 T cells after COVID-19. At the Johns Hopkins FTIC core, DNA taken from cultured CD4+ T cells was sequenced by way of the Oncomine TCR Beta short-read assay. A single record per CDR3 protein comes from TCRdb applying MiXCR to the PCR reads. The sample records about 5,600 distinct CDR3 sequences, around 47% being singletons. These TCRs are of unknown antigen specificity. The treatment here: roughly 11-day PBMC culture with coronavirus spike peptide pools or control peptides (ViraFEST assay). CD4+ T lymphocytes from the unexposed donor were collected before the COVID-19 pandemic (2011-2018). What was sequenced was CD4+ T cells from blood, cultured in vitro. The receptors stem from a human donor in good health.

The rearrangement links TRBV19 to TRBJ2-1; 9 positions agree with TRBD1. V was pared by 1 base and J by 1 base, with 2 bases of the junction left unmatched. The CDR3 covers 16 residues. Germline-derived CDR1 and CDR2 are LNHDA and SQIVND (reference sequence). DNA for the CDR3: TGTGCCAGTAGTATAGTAGGGACAGGGTCCTACAATGAGCAGTTCTTC. Protein sequence: CASSIVGTGSYNEQFF.

V is TRBV7-9 and J is TRBJ2-7; 7 bases align to TRBD2. Looked up from germline, CDR1 is SEHNR and CDR2 is FQNEAQ (reference sequence). The length of the CDR3 is 14 residues. The J segment lost 2 bases and the V segment lost 3 bases, leaving 4 bases of the junction unmatched. The CDR3 protein is CASSFESGTYEQYF. CDR3 DNA sequence: TGTGCCAGCAGCTTTGAGAGCGGGACCTACGAGCAGTACTTC. Combining the CDR3 with reference TRBV7-9 and TRBJ2-7 gives the whole variable domain DTGVSQNPRHKITKRGQNVTFRCDPISEHNRLYWYRQTLGQGPEFLTYFQNEAQLEKSRLLSDRFSAERPKGSFSTLEIQRTEQGDSAMYLCASSFESGTYEQYFGPGTRLTVT.

The rearrangement uses TRBV27 and TRBJ1-1; D is unresolved. V was cut by 3 bases and J by 6 bases, with 11 bases left in between. Germline assignment: CDR1 MNHEY and CDR2 SMNVEV (reference sequence). The CDR3 spans 13 residues. The CDR3 DNA sequence: TGTGCCAGCAGTTTTGGGAGCCACTCTGAAGCTTTCTTT. Residues: CASSFGSHSEAFF.

The chain recombines TRBV6-1 with TRBJ2-3; unclear D gene. Between the trimmed V and J ends, which lost 8 bases and 5 bases, there was a span of 20 bases. The CDR3 runs 15 residues. The germline gives CDR1 MNHNS, CDR2 SASEGT. The DNA of the CDR3 is TGTGCCAGCGGCGGAGAGGCGACAAGGGTAGATACGCAGTATTTT. Encoded protein: CASGGEATRVDTQYF.

Only a few counts were recorded for this clonotype. The chain joins TRBV27 to TRBJ1-5; D ambiguous. Germline loops: CDR1 MNHEY, CDR2 SMNVEV (reference sequence). V shed 6 bases and J shed 5 bases, with 17 bases lying between them. The CDR3 consists of 15 residues. This chain's CDR3 is CASRSLGSGDQPQHF. The CDR3 nucleotides are TGTGCCAGCAGGTCTCTAGGGTCTGGGGATCAGCCCCAGCATTTT.

The chain employs TRBV6-1 and TRBJ1-6; unclear D gene. The germline V gene has CDR1 MNHNS and CDR2 SASEGT. V shed 2 bases and J shed 14 bases, with 19 bases lying between them. CDR3 length: 15 residues. CDR3 protein: CASSERTVGNLALHF. The CDR3 DNA sequence: TGTGCCAGCAGTGAACGAACAGTGGGGAATTTGGCCCTCCACTTT.